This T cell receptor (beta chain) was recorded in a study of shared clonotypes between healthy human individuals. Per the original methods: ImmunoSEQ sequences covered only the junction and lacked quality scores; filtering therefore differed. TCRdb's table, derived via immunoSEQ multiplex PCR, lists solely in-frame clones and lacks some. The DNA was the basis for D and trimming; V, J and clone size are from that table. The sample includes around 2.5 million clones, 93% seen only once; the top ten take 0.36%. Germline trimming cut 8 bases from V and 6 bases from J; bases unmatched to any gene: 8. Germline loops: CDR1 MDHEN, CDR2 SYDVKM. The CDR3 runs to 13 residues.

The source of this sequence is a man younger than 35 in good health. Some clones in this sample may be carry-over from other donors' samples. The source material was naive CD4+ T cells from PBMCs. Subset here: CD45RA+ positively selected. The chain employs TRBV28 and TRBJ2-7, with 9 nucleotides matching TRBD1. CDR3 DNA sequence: TGTGCCAGCCGGGACAGGGTGTCCGGCGAGCAGTACTTC. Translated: CASRDRVSGEQYF.